This T cell receptor beta chain was recovered during a study of blood T cell repertoires in COVID-19. Overall study context: The United States, Italy and Spain supplied acute and convalescent COVID-19 samples. Sources were T cells, B-cell-depleted T cells, or PBMCs; the material itself was cDNA or gDNA.

Germline V gene sequence: CDR1 KGHSH, CDR2 LQKENI. The CDR3 consists of 14 residues. The V end was cut by 0 bases, the J end by 4 bases, with 9 bases between. Authors' processing steps: From reference gene primer amplification, estimates of nucleated cell counts were derived. Generated by immunoSEQ multiplex PCR, the TCRdb table keeps only in-frame clones and is missing some. V, J and clone size are those of that table, while D and trimming were read from the DNA. The profile shows under 55,000 clones, approximately 80% of them singletons. This chain links TRBV18 with TRBJ2-5, with D perhaps matching TRBD1 (5 bases). The source is a man aged 50 or older with acute or convalescent COVID-19. What was sequenced was peripheral blood. CDR3 bases: TGTGCCAGCTCACCACCGGGGCTAGGAGAGACCCAGTACTTC. It encodes CASSPPGLGETQYF.